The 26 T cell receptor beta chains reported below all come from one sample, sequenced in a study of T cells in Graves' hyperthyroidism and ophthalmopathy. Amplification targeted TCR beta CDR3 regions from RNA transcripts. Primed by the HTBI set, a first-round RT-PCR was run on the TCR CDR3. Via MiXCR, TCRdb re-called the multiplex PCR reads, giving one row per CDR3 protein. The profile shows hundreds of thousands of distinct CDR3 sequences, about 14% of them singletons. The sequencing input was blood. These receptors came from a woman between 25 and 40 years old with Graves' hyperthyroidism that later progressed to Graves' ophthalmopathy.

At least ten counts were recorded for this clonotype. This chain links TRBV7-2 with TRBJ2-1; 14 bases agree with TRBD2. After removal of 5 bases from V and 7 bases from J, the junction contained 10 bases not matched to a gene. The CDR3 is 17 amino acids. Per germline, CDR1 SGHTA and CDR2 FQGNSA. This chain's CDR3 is CASSLRLAGGPQNEQFF. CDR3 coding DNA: TGTGCCAGCAGCCTCCGACTAGCGGGAGGGCCTCAAAATGAGCAGTTCTTC.

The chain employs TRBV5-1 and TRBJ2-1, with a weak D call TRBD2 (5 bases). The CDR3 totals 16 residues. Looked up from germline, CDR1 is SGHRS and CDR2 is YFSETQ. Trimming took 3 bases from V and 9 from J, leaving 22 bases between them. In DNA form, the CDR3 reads TGCGCCAGCAGCTCCTTGGCGGGTTACCCCAATTCTGAGCAGTTCTTC. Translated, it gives CASSSLAGYPNSEQFF. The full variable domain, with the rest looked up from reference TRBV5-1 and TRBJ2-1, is KAGVTQTPRYLIKTRGQQVTLSCSPISGHRSVSWYQQTPGQGLQFLFEYFSETQRNKGNFPGRFSGRQFSNSRSEMNVSTLELGDSALYLCASSSLAGYPNSEQFFGPGTRLTVL.

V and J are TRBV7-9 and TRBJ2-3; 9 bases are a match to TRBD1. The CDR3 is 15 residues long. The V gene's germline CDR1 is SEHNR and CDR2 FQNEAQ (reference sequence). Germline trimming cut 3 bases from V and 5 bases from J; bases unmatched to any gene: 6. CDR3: CASSFEQGAVDTQYF. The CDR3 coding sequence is TGTGCCAGCAGCTTCGAACAGGGGGCCGTAGATACGCAGTATTTT.

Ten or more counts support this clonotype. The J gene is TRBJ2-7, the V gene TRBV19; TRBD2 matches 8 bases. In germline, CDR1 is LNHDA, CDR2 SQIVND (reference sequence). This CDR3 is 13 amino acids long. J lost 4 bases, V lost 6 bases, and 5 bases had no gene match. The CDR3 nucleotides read TGTGCCAGTAGACTAGCGGAATCTTACGAGCAGTACTTC. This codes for CASRLAESYEQYF.

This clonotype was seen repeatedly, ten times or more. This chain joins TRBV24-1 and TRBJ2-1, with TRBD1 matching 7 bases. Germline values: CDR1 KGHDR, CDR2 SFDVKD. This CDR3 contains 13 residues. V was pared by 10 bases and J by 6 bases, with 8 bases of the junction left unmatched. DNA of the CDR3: TGTGCCACGGCCGACAGGGTCCCCAATGAGCAGTTCTTC. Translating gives CATADRVPNEQFF.

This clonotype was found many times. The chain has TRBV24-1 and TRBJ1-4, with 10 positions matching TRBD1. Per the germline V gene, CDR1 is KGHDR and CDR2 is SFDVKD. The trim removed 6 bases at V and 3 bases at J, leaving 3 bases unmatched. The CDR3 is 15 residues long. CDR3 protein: CATSPGTGANEKLFF. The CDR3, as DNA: TGTGCCACCAGTCCCGGGACAGGGGCTAATGAAAAACTGTTTTTT.

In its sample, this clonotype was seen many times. The CDR3 sequence: CASWDSGYHQPQHF. The CDR3 coding sequence is TGTGCCAGTTGGGACTCCGGCTACCATCAGCCCCAGCATTTT. The V call is TRBV19, the J call TRBJ1-5, with D possibly TRBD1 on 5 matching bases. Germline V lookup: CDR1 LNHDA, CDR2 SQIVND (reference sequence). Trimming took 8 bases from V and 5 from J, leaving 16 bases between them. The CDR3 is 14 amino acids. Together with reference TRBV19 and TRBJ1-5, the CDR3 gives the full variable domain: DGGITQSPKYLFRKEGQNVTLSCEQNLNHDAMYWYRQDPGQGLRLIYYSQIVNDFQKGDIAEGYSVSREKKESFPLTVTSAQKNPTAFYLCASWDSGYHQPQHFGDGTRLSIL.

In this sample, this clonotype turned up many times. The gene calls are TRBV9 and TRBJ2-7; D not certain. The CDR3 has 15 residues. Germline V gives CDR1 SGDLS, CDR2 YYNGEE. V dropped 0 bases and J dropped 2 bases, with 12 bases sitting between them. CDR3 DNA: TGTGCCAGCAGCGTAGGCGACACGGAGACCTACGAGCAGTACTTC. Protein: CASSVGDTETYEQYF.

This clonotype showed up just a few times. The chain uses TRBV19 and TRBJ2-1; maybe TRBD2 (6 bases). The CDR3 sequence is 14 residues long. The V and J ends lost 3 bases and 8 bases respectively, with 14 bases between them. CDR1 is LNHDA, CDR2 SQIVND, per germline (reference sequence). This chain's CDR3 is CASSIPGSAYEQFF. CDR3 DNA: TGTGCCAGTAGTATCCCCGGGAGTGCGTATGAGCAGTTCTTC.

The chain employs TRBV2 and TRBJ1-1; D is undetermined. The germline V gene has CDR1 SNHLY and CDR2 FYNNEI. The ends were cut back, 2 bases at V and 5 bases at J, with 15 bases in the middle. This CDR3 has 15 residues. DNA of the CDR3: TGTGCCAGCAGTGAAAGTGCAGGAGGCTGGACTGAAGCTTTCTTT. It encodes CASSESAGGWTEAFF.

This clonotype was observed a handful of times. The CDR3 is CATSRETGGLTYEQYF. For the CDR3, the DNA is TGTGCCACCAGCAGGGAAACAGGGGGCCTTACCTACGAGCAGTACTTC. The chain joins TRBV15 to TRBJ2-7, with 9 bases that match TRBD1. With V trimmed by 3 bases and J by 2 bases, 8 bases remained unmatched. Per germline, CDR1 LNHNV and CDR2 YYDKDF (reference sequence). CDR3 length: 16 amino acids. Full variable domain (outside the CDR3, taken from reference TRBV15 and TRBJ2-7): DAMVIQNPRYQVTQFGKPVTLSCSQTLNHNVMYWYQQKSSQAPKLLFHYYDKDFNNEADTPDNFQSRRPNTSFCFLDIRSPGLGDTAMYLCATSRETGGLTYEQYFGPGTRLTVT.

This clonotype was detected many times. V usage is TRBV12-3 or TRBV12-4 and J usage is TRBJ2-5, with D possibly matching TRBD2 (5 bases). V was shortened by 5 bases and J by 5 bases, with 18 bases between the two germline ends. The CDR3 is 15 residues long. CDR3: CASSPTTLRGETQYF. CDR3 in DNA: TGTGCCAGCAGTCCCACAACATTAAGAGGGGAGACCCAGTACTTC.

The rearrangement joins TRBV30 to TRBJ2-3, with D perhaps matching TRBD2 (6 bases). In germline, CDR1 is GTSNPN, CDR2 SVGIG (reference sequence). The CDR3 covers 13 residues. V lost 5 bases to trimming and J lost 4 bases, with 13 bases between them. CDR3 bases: TGTGCCTGGGGAGGGGAGAGAGCAGATACGCAGTATTTT. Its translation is CAWGGERADTQYF.

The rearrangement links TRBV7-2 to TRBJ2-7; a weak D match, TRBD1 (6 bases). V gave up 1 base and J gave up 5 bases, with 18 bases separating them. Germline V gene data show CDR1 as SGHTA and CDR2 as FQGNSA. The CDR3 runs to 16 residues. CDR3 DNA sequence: TGTGCCAGCAGCTTAGGGAACAGGGCCGAAGTTGACGAGCAGTACTTC. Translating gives CASSLGNRAEVDEQYF.

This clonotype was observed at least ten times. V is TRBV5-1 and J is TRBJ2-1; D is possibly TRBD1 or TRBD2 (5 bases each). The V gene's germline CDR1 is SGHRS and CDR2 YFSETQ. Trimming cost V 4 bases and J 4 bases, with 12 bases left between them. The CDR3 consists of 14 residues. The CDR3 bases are TGCGCCAGCAGCGTTGGGACGTCATACAATGAGCAGTTCTTC. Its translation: CASSVGTSYNEQFF.

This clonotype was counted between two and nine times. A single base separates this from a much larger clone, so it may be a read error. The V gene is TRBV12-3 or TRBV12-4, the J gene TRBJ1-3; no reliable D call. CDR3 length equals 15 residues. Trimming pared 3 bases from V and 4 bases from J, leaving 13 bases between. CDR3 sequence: CASSFVARQGNTIYF. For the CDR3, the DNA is TGTGCCAGCAGTTTTGTGGCGAGGCAAGGAAACACCATATATTTT.

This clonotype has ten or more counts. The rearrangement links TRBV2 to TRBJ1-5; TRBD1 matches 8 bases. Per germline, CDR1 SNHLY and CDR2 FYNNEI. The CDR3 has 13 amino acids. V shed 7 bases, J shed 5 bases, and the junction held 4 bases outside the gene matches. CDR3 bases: TGTGCCAGCACAGGGACAGGAGATCAGCCCCAGCATTTT. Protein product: CASTGTGDQPQHF.

The CDR3 DNA sequence: TGTGCCAGTAGGTCCAGGGGTCTGAACGAGCAGTACTTC. Translating gives CASRSRGLNEQYF. The V call is TRBV28, the J call TRBJ2-7, with D perhaps matching TRBD1 (6 bases). The CDR3 consists of 13 residues. V lost 9 bases, J lost 5 bases, and 17 bases lay in between. The germline gives CDR1 MDHEN, CDR2 SYDVKM.

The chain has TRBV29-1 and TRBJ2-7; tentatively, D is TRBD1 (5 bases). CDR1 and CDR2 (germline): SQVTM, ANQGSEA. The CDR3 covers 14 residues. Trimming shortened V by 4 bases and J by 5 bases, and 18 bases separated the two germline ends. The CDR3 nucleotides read TGCAGCGTTGCTAGGGGCCCCGACCTCCACGAGCAGTACTTC. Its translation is CSVARGPDLHEQYF.

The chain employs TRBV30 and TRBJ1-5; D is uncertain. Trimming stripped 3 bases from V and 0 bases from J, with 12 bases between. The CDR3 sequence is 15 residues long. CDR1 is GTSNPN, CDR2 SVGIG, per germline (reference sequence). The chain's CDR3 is CAWRGFGDSNQPQHF. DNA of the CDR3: TGTGCCTGGAGAGGGTTCGGGGATAGCAATCAGCCCCAGCATTTT.

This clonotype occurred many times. CDR3 residues: CSARGGSGNTEAFF. DNA of the CDR3: TGCAGTGCTCGTGGGGGTTCAGGAAACACTGAAGCTTTCTTT. The V call is TRBV20-1, the J call TRBJ1-1; D may be TRBD1 (5 bases). Trimming took off 5 bases at V and 2 bases at J, with 15 bases between the two ends. CDR1 is DFQATT, CDR2 SNEGSKA, per germline (reference sequence). CDR3 length equals 14 residues.

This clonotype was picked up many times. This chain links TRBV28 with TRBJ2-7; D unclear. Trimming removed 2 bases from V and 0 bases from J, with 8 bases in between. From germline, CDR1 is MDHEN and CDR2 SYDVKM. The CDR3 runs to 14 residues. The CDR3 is CASSLTPTSYEQYF. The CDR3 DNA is TGTGCCAGCAGTTTAACACCCACCTCCTACGAGCAGTACTTC.

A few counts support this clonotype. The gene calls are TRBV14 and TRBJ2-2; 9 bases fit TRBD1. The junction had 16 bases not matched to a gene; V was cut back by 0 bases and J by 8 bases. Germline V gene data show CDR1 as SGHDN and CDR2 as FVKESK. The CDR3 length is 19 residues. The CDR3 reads CASSQEGTGGIDMHGELFF. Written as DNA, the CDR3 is TGTGCCAGCAGCCAAGAGGGTACAGGGGGCATCGACATGCATGGGGAGCTGTTTTTT. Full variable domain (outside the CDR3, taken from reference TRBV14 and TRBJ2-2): EAGVTQFPSHSVIEKGQTVTLRCDPISGHDNLYWYRRVMGKEIKFLLHFVKESKQDESGMPNNRFLAERTGGTYSTLKVQPAELEDSGVYFCASSQEGTGGIDMHGELFFGEGSRLTVL.

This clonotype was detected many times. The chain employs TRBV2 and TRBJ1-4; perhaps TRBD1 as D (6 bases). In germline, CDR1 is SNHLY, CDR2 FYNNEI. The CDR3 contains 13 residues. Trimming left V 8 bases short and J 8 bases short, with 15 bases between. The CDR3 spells CASERQEKEKLFF. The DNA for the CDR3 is TGTGCCAGCGAAAGACAGGAAAAGGAAAAACTGTTTTTT.

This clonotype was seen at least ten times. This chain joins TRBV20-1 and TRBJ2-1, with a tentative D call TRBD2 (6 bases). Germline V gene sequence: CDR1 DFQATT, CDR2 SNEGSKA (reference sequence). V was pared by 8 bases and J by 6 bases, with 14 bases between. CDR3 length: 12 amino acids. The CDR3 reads CSQTGVGNEQFF. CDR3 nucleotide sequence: TGCAGTCAAACGGGGGTGGGCAATGAGCAGTTCTTC.

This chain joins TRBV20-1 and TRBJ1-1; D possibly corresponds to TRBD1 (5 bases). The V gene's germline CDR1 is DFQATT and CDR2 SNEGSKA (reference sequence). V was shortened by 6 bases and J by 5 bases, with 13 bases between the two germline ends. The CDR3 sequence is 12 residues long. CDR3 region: CSAPRGGTEAFF. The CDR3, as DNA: TGCAGTGCCCCTCGGGGCGGGACTGAAGCTTTCTTT.